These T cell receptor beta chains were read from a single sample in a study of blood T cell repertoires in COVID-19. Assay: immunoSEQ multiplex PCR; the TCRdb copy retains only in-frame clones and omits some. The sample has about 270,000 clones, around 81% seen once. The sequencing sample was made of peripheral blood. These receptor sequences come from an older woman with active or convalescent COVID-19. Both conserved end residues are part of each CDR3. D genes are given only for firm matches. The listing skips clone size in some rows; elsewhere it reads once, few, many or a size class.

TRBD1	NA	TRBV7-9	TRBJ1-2	CASSLAGDRTSYGYTF	TGTGCCAGCAGCTTAGCAGGGGACAGGACTTCATATGGCTACACCTTC
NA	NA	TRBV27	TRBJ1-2	CASSFGREVDGYTF	TGTGCCAGCAGTTTCGGCAGGGAAGTCGATGGCTACACCTTC
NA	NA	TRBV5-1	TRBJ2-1	CASSAALSAYNEQFF	TGCGCCAGCAGCGCCGCCTTATCAGCCTACAATGAGCAGTTCTTC
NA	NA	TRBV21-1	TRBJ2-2	CASRAGGERGNTGELFF	TGTGCCAGCAGAGCAGGGGGCGAGAGGGGGAACACCGGGGAGCTGTTTTTT
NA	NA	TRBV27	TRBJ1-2	CASSLGGGGYTF	TGTGCCAGCAGTTTGGGTGGAGGGGGCTACACCTTC
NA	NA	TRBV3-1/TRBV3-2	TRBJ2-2	CASSQEGGSNTGELFF	TGTGCCAGCAGCCAAGAGGGGGGATCGAACACCGGGGAGCTGTTTTTT
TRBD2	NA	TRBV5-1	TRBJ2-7	CASSSGAFANYEQYF	TGCGCCAGCAGTAGCGGGGCCTTCGCGAACTACGAGCAGTACTTC
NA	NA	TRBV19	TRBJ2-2	CASTRGGGYTGELFF	TGTGCCAGTACCCGAGGTGGCGGTTACACCGGGGAGCTGTTTTTT
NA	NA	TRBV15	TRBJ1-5	CATQVTKNQPQHF	TGTGCCACCCAGGTCACAAAAAATCAGCCCCAGCATTTT
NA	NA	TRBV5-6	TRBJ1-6	CASSPTGSSYNSPLHF	TGTGCCAGCAGCCCTACAGGGAGCTCCTATAATTCACCCCTCCACTTT
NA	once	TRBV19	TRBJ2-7	CASSIEPGDEQYF	TGTGCCAGTAGTATAGAGCCAGGGGACGAGCAGTACTTC
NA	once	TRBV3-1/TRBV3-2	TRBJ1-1	CASSREDTRAEAFF	TGTGCCAGCAGCCGAGAGGACACCCGGGCTGAAGCTTTCTTT
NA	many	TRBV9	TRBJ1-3	CASQGAGNTIYF	TGTGCCAGTCAGGGCGCTGGAAACACCATATATTTT
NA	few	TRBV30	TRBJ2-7	CACETAPYEQYF	TGTGCCTGTGAGACAGCTCCCTACGAGCAGTACTTC
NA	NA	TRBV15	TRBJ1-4	CATSGELGGTEKLFF	TGTGCCACCAGCGGTGAATTGGGAGGGACAGAAAAACTGTTTTTT
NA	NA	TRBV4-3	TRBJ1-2	CASSPTDSPYGYTF	TGCGCCAGCAGCCCTACAGACAGTCCCTATGGCTACACCTTC
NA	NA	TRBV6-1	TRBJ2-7	CASSYAGYEQYF	TGTGCCAGCAGTTATGCCGGCTACGAGCAGTACTTC
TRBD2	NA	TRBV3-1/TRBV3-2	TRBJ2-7	CASSQALAGGPGEQYF	TGTGCCAGCAGCCAAGCCCTAGCGGGGGGGCCGGGCGAGCAGTACTTC
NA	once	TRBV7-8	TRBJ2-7	CASSGDWAGPTYEQYF	TGTGCCAGCAGCGGTGACTGGGCAGGGCCCACCTACGAGCAGTACTTC
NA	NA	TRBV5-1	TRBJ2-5	CASSLWAGAQETQYF	TGCGCCAGCAGCTTGTGGGCGGGGGCCCAAGAGACCCAGTACTTC
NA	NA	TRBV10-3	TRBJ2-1	CAISESSNEQFF	TGTGCCATCAGTGAGTCCTCCAATGAGCAGTTCTTC
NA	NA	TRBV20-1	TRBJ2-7	CSATTDYEQYF	TGCAGTGCTACGACAGACTACGAGCAGTACTTC
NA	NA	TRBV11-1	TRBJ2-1	CASSSRTAPRWNEQFF	TGTGCCAGCAGCTCCAGGACAGCCCCCAGGTGGAATGAGCAGTTCTTC
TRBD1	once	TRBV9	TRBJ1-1	CASSAQGAEDTEAFF	TGTGCCAGCAGCGCGCAGGGGGCAGAAGACACTGAAGCTTTCTTT
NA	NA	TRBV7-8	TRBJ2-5	CASRLRRGPWETQYF	TGTGCCAGCAGGTTAAGAAGGGGCCCTTGGGAGACCCAGTACTTC
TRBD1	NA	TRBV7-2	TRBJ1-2	CASSLPGQGYGYTF	TGTGCCAGCAGCTTACCCGGACAGGGGTATGGCTACACCTTC
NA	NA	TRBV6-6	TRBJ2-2	CASRPTENTGELFF	TGTGCCAGCAGGCCGACAGAAAACACCGGGGAGCTGTTTTTT
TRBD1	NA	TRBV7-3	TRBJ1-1	CASSAQRTGSEAFF	TGTGCCAGCAGCGCCCAAAGGACAGGCTCTGAAGCTTTCTTT
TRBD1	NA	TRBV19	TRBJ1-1	CASTPTGRGTEAFF	TGTGCCAGTACCCCGACAGGGCGAGGGACTGAAGCTTTCTTT
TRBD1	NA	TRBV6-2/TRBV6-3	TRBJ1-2	CASSLGTGENYGYTF	TGTGCCAGCAGTCTAGGGACAGGGGAGAACTATGGCTACACCTTC
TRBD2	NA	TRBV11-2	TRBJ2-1	CASSLAGLYNEQFF	TGTGCCAGCAGCCTAGCGGGTCTCTACAATGAGCAGTTCTTC
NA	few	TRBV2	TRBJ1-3	CASSDPGGDGNTIYF	TGTGCCAGCAGTGATCCCGGAGGGGATGGAAACACCATATATTTT
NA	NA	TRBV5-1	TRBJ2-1	CASSLAGQPYNEQFF	TGCGCCAGCAGCTTGGCAGGGCAACCTTACAATGAGCAGTTCTTC
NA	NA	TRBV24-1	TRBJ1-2	CATSTGSFYGYTF	TGTGCCACCAGTACGGGATCCTTCTATGGCTACACCTTC
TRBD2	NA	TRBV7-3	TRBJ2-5	CASSTPSGGDETQYF	TGTGCCAGCAGCACCCCTAGCGGGGGGGATGAGACCCAGTACTTC
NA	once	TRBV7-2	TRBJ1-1	CASSLTGRKVEAFF	TGTGCCAGCAGCTTGACAGGTCGGAAAGTTGAAGCTTTCTTT
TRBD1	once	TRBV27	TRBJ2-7	CASSLTYRGVYEQYF	TGTGCCAGCAGTTTGACCTACAGGGGAGTCTACGAGCAGTACTTC
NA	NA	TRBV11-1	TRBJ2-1	CASSFYSWTENEQFF	TGTGCCAGCAGCTTCTATAGTTGGACAGAAAATGAGCAGTTCTTC
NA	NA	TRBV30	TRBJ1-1	CAWSVGGDGTEAFF	TGTGCCTGGAGTGTGGGGGGGGACGGCACTGAAGCTTTCTTT
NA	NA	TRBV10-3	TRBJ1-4	CAISESRGNEKLFF	TGTGCCATCAGTGAGTCGCGGGGGAATGAAAAACTGTTTTTT
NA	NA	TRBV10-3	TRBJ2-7	CAISGQAGEQYF	TGTGCCATCAGTGGACAGGCGGGCGAGCAGTACTTC
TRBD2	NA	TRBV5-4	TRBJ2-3	CASSSPGLATDTQYF	TGTGCCAGCAGCTCACCTGGACTAGCCACAGATACGCAGTATTTT